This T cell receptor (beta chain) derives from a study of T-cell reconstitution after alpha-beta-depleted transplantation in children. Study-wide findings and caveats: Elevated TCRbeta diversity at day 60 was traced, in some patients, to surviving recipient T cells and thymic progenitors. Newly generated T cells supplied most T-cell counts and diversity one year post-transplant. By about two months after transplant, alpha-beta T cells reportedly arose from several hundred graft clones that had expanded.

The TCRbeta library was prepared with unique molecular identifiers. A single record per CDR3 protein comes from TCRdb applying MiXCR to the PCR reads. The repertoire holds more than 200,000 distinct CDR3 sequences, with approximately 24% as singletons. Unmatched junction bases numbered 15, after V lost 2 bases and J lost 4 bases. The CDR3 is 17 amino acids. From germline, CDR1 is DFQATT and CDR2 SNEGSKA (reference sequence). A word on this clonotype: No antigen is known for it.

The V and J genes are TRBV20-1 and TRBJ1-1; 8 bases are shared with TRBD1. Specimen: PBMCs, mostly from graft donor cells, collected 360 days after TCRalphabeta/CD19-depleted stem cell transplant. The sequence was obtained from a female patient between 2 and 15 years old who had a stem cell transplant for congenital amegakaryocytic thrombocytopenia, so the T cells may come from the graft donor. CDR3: CSARRGHSGTGGTEAFF. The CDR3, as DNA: TGCAGTGCTAGAAGGGGACACTCCGGGACAGGCGGCACTGAAGCTTTCTTT.